This TCR beta chain was identified in a study of blood T cell repertoires in COVID-19. At the level of the study: Researchers got acute and convalescent COVID-19 samples from the United States, Italy and Spain. Sample material is recorded as cDNA or gDNA derived from T cells, B-cell-depleted T cells, or PBMCs.

In the original analysis: Quantification of nucleated cells was approximated via reference gene primer amplification. Profiling relied on immunoSEQ multiplex PCR, and the TCRdb table lists in-frame clones only, not all of them. That table supplies the V and J calls and clone size; D and trimming were determined from the DNA. The top ten clones hold around 9.3% of a sample with 200,000 to 250,000 clones, roughly 80% of them seen once. V lost 2 bases to trimming and J lost 8 bases, with 10 bases between them. Germline CDR1 SGHAT, CDR2 FQDESV (reference sequence). This CDR3 region has 14 residues. The sequence derives from a woman of 80 years or more with acute or convalescent COVID-19. This chain uses TRBV11-1 with TRBJ1-6, with D perhaps matching TRBD1 (5 bases). Sequences were obtained from peripheral blood. CDR3 amino acids: CASSLHLRDSPLHF. DNA for the CDR3: TGTGCCAGCAGCTTACATCTCAGGGATTCACCCCTCCACTTT.